This T cell receptor (beta chain) was profiled in a study of T-cell reconstitution after alpha-beta-depleted transplantation in children (dated by TCRdb to about 2016). Turning to the overall study: Using TCR repertoire profiling, the study followed T-cell immune reconstitution in a quantitative way in children after TCRalphabeta/CD19-depleted allogeneic hematopoietic cell transplantation.

As encoded in the germline V gene, CDR1 is MNHEY while CDR2 is SVGEGT. V lost 5 bases and J lost 2 bases; the stretch between them is 13 bases long. Reading from cysteine to phenylalanine, the CDR3 counts 14 amino acids. CDR3 DNA is the only sequence kept; it has 42 bases, read in frame from the first base. Receptor amplification or capture employed PCR. The sample was run on an Illumina HiSeq 2500. TCR libraries were prepared with molecular barcoding, using unique molecular identifiers to normalize TCRbeta repertoire quantification. TCRdb redid the processing of the public reads, applying fastp at Q25 and MiXCR, and retained in-frame beta chains. Rows with a matching CDR3 protein are joined into one entry that keeps the most common DNA and genes. This sample is represented by about 91,000 distinct CDR3 sequences; more than 7% of them were singletons. The ten largest clones represent roughly 6.9% of the sample.

A remark on this clonotype: There is no known antigen for this receptor. No qualities accompany the bases; no much larger clone lies one base away.

This specimen consisted of PBMCs from the stem cell graft donor, obtained from the stem cell graft. Recombination joined TRBV6-2 or TRBV6-3 with TRBJ2-7, with TRBD1 perhaps the D gene, on 5 matching bases. The sequence was obtained from a human donor who donated a stem cell graft to a child with congenital amegakaryocytic thrombocytopenia. The nucleotide sequence is TGTGCCAGCAGTCTTGGGGCAGCCCCCTACGAGCAGTACTTC. Its product reads: CASSLGAAPYEQYF.